This T cell receptor beta chain was recorded in a study of beta chain features in type 1 diabetes (dated by TCRdb to the late 2010s). At the level of the whole study: Mean age, gender distribution, total cell number and subset yield were not different between patients and healthy donors. In the study, TCRB repertoires of sorted circulating CD4+ T cell subsets from recently diagnosed type 1 diabetes patients were compared with those of matched healthy donors. Regulatory and stem cell-like memory subsets were obtained from only 8 patients and roughly eight healthy donors, while naive and central memory subsets were obtained from all 28 donors. A total of roughly 98,000,000 sorted cells were examined across all samples, and RNA yield correlated strongly with the number of cells per subset.

The CDR3 goes from the cysteine to the phenylalanine over 16 residues. The kept DNA is CDR3 alone, 48 bases in frame from the first base. CDR1 is given as MNHNY and CDR2 as SVGAGI, both from the germline V gene (reference sequence). Trimming takes 6 bases from V and 0 bases from J, and the germline ends sit 18 bases apart. The paper as a whole reports these results and caveats: Shorter templates might have been favored by PCR, but patient and control samples were amplified and corrected together, so both groups would have been affected equally by any skew. Because small numbers of individuals were included in the HLA sub-analyses, any influence of HLA type on TCRB rearrangement was left unresolved. In all four CD4+ subsets, TCRB CDR3 length was moderately but significantly shorter in type 1 diabetes patients. Fewer insertions and more nucleotide deletions at VDJ recombination sites were observed in patients with type 1 diabetes, implying thymic rearrangement abnormalities. Naive, central memory and regulatory TCRB repertoires appeared more similar among patients than among healthy donors. Because cDNA was sequenced instead of genomic DNA, activated cells with high expression could be over-represented, although the groups did not differ in activation or CD3 levels.

In regard to this clone: It has no known antigen specificity. Base qualities are not recorded, but no much larger clone differs from it by a single base.

The entire amount of isolated RNA was reverse transcribed using the High Capacity cDNA Reverse Transcription Kit, so the sequenced TCRB transcripts were expressed ones. Deep immunoSEQ sequencing was performed on naive, central memory and regulatory T cell samples, with an average of approximately 4 million total reads per sample. Sorted cells were lysed in RLT buffer and RNA was extracted with DNase-treated RNeasy Micro or Mini kits, depending on cell number. Each cell subset was processed on its own to prevent cross-contamination, while patient and healthy donor samples were processed together. The immunoSEQ multiplex PCR was used to amplify TCRB sequences from cDNA, yielding 87-bp fragments that span the CDR3 region. Sequencing of the amplicons was done on the Illumina HiSeq platform. Turning to the authors' computational methods: Synthetic template baselines were used to correct PCR bias computationally, reads within Hamming distance 2 were collapsed, and singletons that could not be merged were discarded. Reads were aligned against IMGT to assign V, D and J genes, CDR3 length and insertions or deletions at six rearrangement sites. Within each subset, clonotype counts were normalized to sorted cell number, and only after that were true diversity and Gini coefficients computed with the tcR R package. The overlap coefficient, calculated on TCRB nucleotide sequences, was used to measure repertoire sharing. As a proxy for the pre-selection repertoire, out-of-frame TCRB sequences from naive cells were analyzed. TCRdb re-hosts the immuneACCESS table, in-frame sequences only. Its copies lack some clones; in the studies checked, an unresolved V gene accounts for under half of them, and the cause for the rest is not known. That table gives V, J and clone size, and the DNA gave D and trimming. The sample table lists some 400,000 clones, roughly 15% of them with a count of one. The ten largest clonotypes hold under 0.02% of the sample.

A single peripheral blood draw of approximately 120 mL on average was collected from each donor into heparinised tubes. A BD FACSAria II and a panel including CD45RO, CCR7, CD25, CD127, CD95 and CD27 were used to sort naive, central memory, regulatory and stem cell-like memory CD4+ T cells. All sorted populations exceeded 95% purity. PBMCs were isolated immediately by Lymphoprep density gradient centrifugation and stained directly without culture. So that batch effects would be minimized, each experiment stained and sorted samples in pairs, pairing one healthy donor with one patient. The rearranged chain carries TRBV6-6 and TRBJ2-7; the D gene is possibly TRBD2, with 6 bases matching. The sequenced sample consisted of naive CD4+ T cells from blood. This sample's cell subset or site label indicates: true naive CD4+ T cells. This sequence was found in a woman aged 18-30 years in good health. The DNA reads as follows: TGTGCCAGCAGCCCTCGGCCTCCGGGAGACTCCTACGAGCAGTACTTC. This yields the protein CASSPRPPGDSYEQYF.